This TCR beta chain was obtained from a study of molecular identifiers for immune sequencing clone quantification. Whole-study findings and limits: Even with more than 950,000 naive cells present, spiked Jurkat TCR RNA from one cell was reportedly detectable.

For bulk TCR libraries, previously described methods and listed TCR primers were used. TCRdb reprocessed the PCR reads with MiXCR, giving one entry per CDR3 protein. Of about half a million distinct CDR3 sequences detected, roughly 25% appear once; the ten largest clones hold around 0.76%. Libraries from naive CD8 cells were generated from about 20,000 to 1,000,000 sorted cells (with 10%, 30% or 50% RNA). Based on a CD8+CD4-CCR7+CD45RA+ profile, naive CD8 T cells were sorted. This clonotype turned up a few times. Its antigen is not known. The sequenced sample was naive CD8+ T cells from blood, with Jurkat cell RNA spiked in. Subset here: FACS-sorted CD8+CD4-CCR7+CD45RA+ naive T cells. The TCR sequence derives from a human donor in good health. Some libraries in this study had Jurkat cell RNA spiked in.

CDR3 protein: CSVDTGTLNYGYTF. CDR3 sequence (DNA): TGCAGCGTTGATACCGGGACACTCAACTATGGCTACACCTTC. This chain connects TRBV29-1 to TRBJ1-2, with D perhaps matching TRBD1 (6 bases). Germline V lookup: CDR1 SQVTM, CDR2 ANQGSEA. The CDR3 length is 14 residues. Trimming removed 3 bases at V and 2 bases at J, with 13 bases between.